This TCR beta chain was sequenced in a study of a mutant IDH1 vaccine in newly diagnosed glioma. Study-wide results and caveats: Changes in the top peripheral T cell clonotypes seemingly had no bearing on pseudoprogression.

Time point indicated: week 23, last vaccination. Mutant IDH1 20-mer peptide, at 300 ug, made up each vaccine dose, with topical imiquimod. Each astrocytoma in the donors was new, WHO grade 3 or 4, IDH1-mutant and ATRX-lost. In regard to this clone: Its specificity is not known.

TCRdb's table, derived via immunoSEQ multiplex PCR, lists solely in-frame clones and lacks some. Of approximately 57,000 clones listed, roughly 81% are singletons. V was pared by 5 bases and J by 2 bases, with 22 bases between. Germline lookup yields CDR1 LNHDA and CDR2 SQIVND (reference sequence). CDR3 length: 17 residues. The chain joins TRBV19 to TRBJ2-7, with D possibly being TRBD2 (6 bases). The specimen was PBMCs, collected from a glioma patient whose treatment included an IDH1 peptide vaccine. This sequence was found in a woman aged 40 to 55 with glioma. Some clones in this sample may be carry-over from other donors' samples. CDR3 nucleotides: TGTGCCAGTAGTGAGGGGCTAGCGACACGAGGGCCCTACGAGCAGTACTTC. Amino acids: CASSEGLATRGPYEQYF.